This paragraph covers one TCR beta chain sequence. These data come from a study of shared clonotypes between healthy human individuals. Study at large: The people who gave samples were two women and three men aged 18 to 49. Every donor yielded three CD4 naive, three CD4 memory, two CD8 naive and one CD8 memory plate.

The assay was immunoSEQ multiplex PCR, and TCRdb's table has in-frame clones only and misses some. The table records some 2 million clones, about 95% of them present only once. The CDR3 contains 13 residues. The V gene's germline CDR1 is MGHDK and CDR2 SYGVNS. Unmatched junction bases numbered 6, after V lost 8 bases and J lost 3 bases. V is TRBV25-1 and J is TRBJ2-5, with 7 nucleotides matching TRBD2. The source material was naive CD4+ T cells sorted from blood. Subset in this sample: CD45RA+ positively selected. This sequence was found in a man aged 18 to 29 in good health. In DNA form, the CDR3 reads TGTGCCAGCGGGGTGGGAGGGGAAGAGACCCAGTACTTC. Protein: CASGVGGEETQYF. The entire variable domain, with the rest obtained from reference TRBV25-1 and TRBJ2-5, is as follows: EADIYQTPRYLVIGTGKKITLECSQTMGHDKMYWYQQDPGMELHLIHYSYGVNSTEKGDLSSESTVSRIRTEHFPLTLESARPSHTSQYLCASGVGGEETQYFGPGTRLLVL.